These 2 T cell receptor beta chains were sequenced from one sample in a study of T cell changes during pregnancy in multiple sclerosis. Profiling relied on immunoSEQ multiplex PCR, and the TCRdb table lists in-frame clones only, not all of them. Of about 70,000 clones listed, 85% to 95% are singletons. The sequencing used peripheral blood, collected before pregnancy. Every receptor here comes from a female donor with multiple sclerosis, enrolled in a pregnancy study.

The rearrangement uses TRBV5-5 and TRBJ2-7; perhaps TRBD1 as D (6 bases). Germline V CDR1 and CDR2: SGHKS, YYEKEE (reference sequence). The CDR3 extends over 16 amino acids. Trimming cost V 4 bases and J 1 base, with 18 bases left between them. This CDR3 reads CASSPSGTPVSYEQYF. CDR3 sequence (DNA): TGTGCCAGCAGCCCCTCCGGGACACCCGTATCCTACGAGCAGTACTTC.

This clone was detected once. The chain combines TRBV4-2 with TRBJ2-7; TRBD2 aligns across 8 bases. The CDR3 runs to 15 residues. The V gene's germline CDR1 is LGHNA and CDR2 YNFKEQ. Trimming removed 0 bases from V and 8 bases from J; junction bases left unmatched: 9. The CDR3 nucleotides read TGTGCCAGCAGCCAAGATAGCGGGACCACTCCGAAGCAGTACTTC. It codes for CASSQDSGTTPKQYF.